This entry lists 9 T cell receptor beta chains sequenced from one sample in a study of technical replicates of blood from several donors. Only in-frame clones appear in the TCRdb table, and some are missing; sequencing was by immunoSEQ multiplex PCR. The sample lists 65,000 to 85,000 clones; 95% to 98% were seen once. Sample: T cells isolated from PBMCs. The origin of the receptors is a human donor in good health.

The CDR3 reads CASSLLLAGVQNEQFF. The DNA for the CDR3 is TGTGCCAGCAGCTTATTACTAGCGGGGGTACAGAATGAGCAGTTCTTC. This chain links TRBV11-2 with TRBJ2-1, with 11 bases matching TRBD2. Germline lookup yields CDR1 SGHAT and CDR2 FQNNGV. This CDR3 contains 16 residues. V lost 2 bases, J lost 7 bases, and 7 bases stayed unmatched.

This sequence joins TRBV6-1 and TRBJ2-7, with 12 bases lining up with TRBD2. This CDR3 comprises 15 residues. The germline V gene encodes CDR1 MNHNS and CDR2 SASEGT. The V and J ends lost 0 bases and 9 bases, in that order; junction bases with no gene match: 6. CDR3 in DNA: TGTGCCAGCAGTGAAGCCGGACTAGCGGGACTGGGGCAGTACTTC. Protein product: CASSEAGLAGLGQYF.

The chain combines TRBV5-1 with TRBJ1-3, with unresolved D. V was clipped by 9 bases and J by 0 bases, with 13 bases between them. In germline, CDR1 is SGHRS, CDR2 YFSETQ. The CDR3 extends over 14 amino acids. CDR3 region: CATKEGISGNTIYF. In DNA form, the CDR3 reads TGCGCCACCAAGGAGGGCATCTCTGGAAACACCATATATTTT.

V gene TRBV2 combines with J gene TRBJ2-1; 9 bases align to TRBD2. CDR3 size: 12 residues. Germline V gene lookup returns CDR1 SNHLY and CDR2 FYNNEI. The J segment lost 8 bases and the V segment lost 10 bases, leaving 6 bases of the junction unmatched. CDR3 nucleotides: TGTGCCACCAAGCGGGAGGTTGATGAGCAGTTCTTC. Its translation is CATKREVDEQFF.

This chain joins TRBV11-2 and TRBJ1-1; D possibly corresponds to TRBD1 (6 bases). The CDR3 runs to 15 residues. From germline, CDR1 is SGHAT and CDR2 FQNNGV. Trimming cost V 8 bases and J 5 bases, with 21 bases left between them. The CDR3 coding sequence is TGTGCCAGCTCATGGGGGGGGGCCACGGCGACTGAAGCTTTCTTT. Residues: CASSWGGATATEAFF. Together with reference TRBV11-2 and TRBJ1-1, the CDR3 gives the full variable domain: EAGVAQSPRYKIIEKRQSVAFWCNPISGHATLYWYQQILGQGPKLLIQFQNNGVVDDSQLPKDRFSAERLKGVDSTLKIQPAKLEDSAVYLCASSWGGATATEAFFGQGTRLTVV.

The chain uses TRBV15 and TRBJ1-2; 7 bases line up with TRBD1. J was trimmed by 8 bases and V by 4 bases; bases with no gene match: 10. Germline V gene sequence: CDR1 LNHNV, CDR2 YYDKDF (reference sequence). This CDR3 contains 14 residues. The chain's CDR3 is CATSIDSQGSGYTF. The CDR3 DNA reads TGTGCCACCAGCATAGATTCACAGGGGAGCGGCTACACCTTC.

This rearrangement joins TRBV20-1 to TRBJ2-7; no definite D call. V was pared by 3 bases and J by 3 bases, with 6 bases between. From germline, CDR1 is DFQATT and CDR2 SNEGSKA (reference sequence). CDR3 length equals 11 residues. This CDR3 reads CSASLSYEQYF. The DNA for the CDR3 is TGCAGTGCTAGTCTCAGCTACGAGCAGTACTTC.

This chain joins TRBV28 and TRBJ1-3; D gene unclear. CDR1 is MDHEN and CDR2 is SYDVKM in the germline V gene. The CDR3 contains 14 residues. V was pared by 4 bases and J by 2 bases, with 9 bases between. CDR3 in DNA: TGTGCCAGCAGTTCAACCGGGGCTGGAAACACCATATATTTT. Translated: CASSSTGAGNTIYF. Variable domain in full (rest from reference TRBV28 and TRBJ1-3): DVKVTQSSRYLVKRTGEKVFLECVQDMDHENMFWYRQDPGLGLRLIYFSYDVKMKEKGDIPEGYSVSREKKERFSLILESASTNQTSMYLCASSSTGAGNTIYFGEGSWLTVV.

The chain is built from TRBV11-3 and TRBJ2-2, with a weak D call TRBD1 (6 bases). The V end lost 4 bases, the J end lost 6 bases, and 9 bases lay between the germline ends. This CDR3 spans 13 amino acids. Germline CDR1 reads SGHNT; CDR2 reads YENEEA. The CDR3 loop reads CASSSHRAGELFF. The CDR3 bases are TGTGCCAGCAGCTCTCACAGGGCCGGGGAGCTGTTTTTT.